This T cell receptor (beta chain) was found in a study of monozygotic twins with cystic fibrosis. Overall study findings and caveats: The repertoire was suggested to be naive-dominated, clonality median 0.0095.

Libraries were prepared by immunoSEQ multiplex PCR; TCRdb keeps only in-frame clonotypes and omits some of them. The repertoire holds 25,000 to 30,000 clones, with 90% as singletons. Points on this clone: What it binds is unknown.

This CDR3 comprises 13 residues. Germline CDR1 SNHLY, CDR2 FYNNEI. J lost 2 bases, V lost 5 bases, and 3 bases had no gene match. This clonotype originated in a girl under 10 years old with cystic fibrosis. Sequenced: blood. The chain couples TRBV2 to TRBJ2-7, with 7 bases aligning to TRBD2. CDR3 DNA sequence: TGTGCCAGCAGTAGCGGGACCACCTACGAGCAGTACTTC. Its translation is CASSSGTTYEQYF.